This entry describes one T cell receptor (beta chain). Its cognate antigen has yet to be identified. Per-base qualities were not stored, and no clone one base away is much larger. In the ViraFEST assay, PBMC were stimulated with viral peptide pools, and TCR sequencing was then used to find antigen-specific CD4+ T cell clonotypes based on their expansion. After about 9 days of culture, CD4+ T cells were isolated with the EasySep CD4+ T cell isolation kit. Healthy vaccine recipients had no prior SARS-CoV-2 infection, confirmed by negative nucleocapsid antibodies before and after vaccination. Fewer than 2.5 million PBMC per well were cultured in IMDM with about 4.8% human AB serum, roughly 11 IU/ml IL-2 and gentamicin, plus 10 ug/ml peptides. On days 3 and 7, half of the culture medium was replaced with fresh IL-2-containing medium. Unless otherwise noted, each peptide stimulation condition was cultured in triplicate wells. Using Ficoll-Paque Plus gradient centrifugation, PBMC were separated from whole blood and then either used fresh or cryopreserved at -140C. The spike proteins of SARS-CoV-2 and of the common cold coronaviruses HCoV-NL63, HCoV-OC43 and HCoV-229E were spanned by overlapping peptide pools. The QIAamp micro DNA kit was used to extract genomic DNA from the cultured CD4+ T cells.

This entry comes from a study of vaccination effects on CD4 cells after COVID-19 (dated by TCRdb to the early 2020s). In terms of the full investigation: Two doses of either the BNT162b2 or the mRNA-1273 mRNA SARS-CoV-2 vaccine were administered to participants. Altogether, 10 COVID-19 convalescent patients and a few SARS-CoV-2-naive healthy vaccine recipients made up the full study. Cultures from other donors in the study were sequenced with the Oncomine TCR Beta short-read assay on an Illumina iSeq 100. In both COVID-19 convalescent patients and infection-naive vaccine recipients, the study compared SARS-CoV-2 spike-specific CD4+ TCR repertoires from before mRNA vaccination with those from after it.

The library was produced with the immunoSEQ multiplex PCR assay. TCR beta CDR3 sequencing was performed on DNA from the cultured, isolated CD4+ T cells. Per the authors' processing: The analysis removed non-productive TCR sequences, trimmed reads to the CDR3 region, and retained only CDR3s that were 7 or more amino acids long. The MANAFEST web app was used to pick out antigen-specific clonotypes by comparing their expansion in peptide wells with that in reference cultures. For clones to be considered positive, expansion at FDR<0.05 versus reference and all other wells, an odds ratio above 5, and a frequency above 0.1% in two replicate wells were required. Clonotypes significantly expanded in SARS-CoV-2 spike wells and in at least one common cold coronavirus spike condition were defined as cross-reactive. Using the stringdist R package, CDR3 similarity was measured by Levenshtein distance, and unrooted trees were constructed with ape in R 3.6.1. Imported from immuneACCESS, the table was reduced by TCRdb to in-frame sequences with V and J called. These copies leave out some clones; in studies compared against another copy, an unresolved V gene accounts for under half, and the cause of the remainder is not known. V, J and clone size reflect that table, while D and trimming were determined from the DNA. This sample holds tens of thousands of clones; around three quarters were observed only once. The top ten hold 3.5% to 4.5% of the sample.

Beyond this particular receptor, the publication reports: The study was limited by a small number of convalescent patients, and early post-infection timepoints were lacking. Marked clonal contraction was observed in both infection-induced and vaccine-induced clones at late post-vaccination timepoints, consistent with waning T cell responses. Among healthy vaccine recipients, nearly all vaccine-induced clones were SARS-CoV-2 mono-reactive, and only 1 of 255 was cross-reactive with common cold coronaviruses.

Unmatched junction bases come to 5, with V trimmed by 5 bases and J by 5 bases. According to the germline V gene (reference sequence), CDR1 reads LNHDA and CDR2 reads SQIVND. CDR3 length: 13 amino acids, cysteine to phenylalanine. The retained sequence is limited to the CDR3, 39 bases, with the frame set at the first base. Recombination joined TRBV19 with TRBJ1-1; 7 of the junction bases match TRBD1. Source: CD4+ T cells from PBMCs cultured with HCoV-OC43 spike peptides, taken before COVID-19 vaccination. Sample cell subset or site, as interpreted from the label and publication: HCoV-OC43 spike overlapping peptide pool stimulation. This receptor was taken from a human donor who received a COVID-19 vaccine. The CDR3 region reads CASSSDRVTEAFF. The bases read TGTGCCAGTAGTTCAGACAGGGTTACTGAAGCTTTCTTT.